One and the same sample provided the 11 T cell receptor beta chains below, sequenced in a study of neurological immune-mediated disorders. Via MiXCR, TCRdb re-called the 5' RACE reads, giving one row per CDR3 protein. This table has 55,000 to 70,000 distinct CDR3 sequences, approximately 4.1% appearing once. The sequencing input was PBMCs. The source of these receptors is a man aged 30-40 years with multiple sclerosis.

This clonotype was recorded many times. The chain joins TRBV20-1 to TRBJ2-1; a possible D gene is TRBD2 (6 bases). Germline V CDR1 and CDR2: DFQATT, SNEGSKA (reference sequence). Trimming removed 1 base from V and 2 bases from J, with 12 bases in between. The CDR3 is made up of 15 amino acids. This chain's CDR3 is CSARALAETYNEQFF. In nucleotides, the CDR3 is TGCAGTGCTAGAGCTTTAGCGGAGACCTACAATGAGCAGTTCTTC.

This clonotype was seen at least ten times. The chain recombines TRBV5-6 with TRBJ2-3, with TRBD2 matching 9 bases. The CDR3 length is 15 residues. The V segment lost 1 base and the J segment 3 bases; nucleotides outside the gene matches: 3. Germline V gene lookup returns CDR1 SGHDT and CDR2 YYEEEE. The CDR3 DNA is TGTGCCAGCAGCTTGATCGCGGGGGGGACAGATACGCAGTATTTT. Translating it yields CASSLIAGGTDTQYF.

This clonotype has a count of ten or more. The V gene is TRBV5-1, the J gene TRBJ2-1; D may match TRBD1 or TRBD2 (7 bases each). CDR3 length equals 21 residues. Trimming stripped 6 bases from V and 1 base from J, with 32 bases between. From germline, CDR1 is SGHRS and CDR2 YFSETQ. CDR3 amino acids: CASTAIAGGAGKYGSYNEQFF. In DNA form, the CDR3 reads TGCGCCAGCACGGCCATCGCAGGGGGGGCCGGGAAGTATGGATCCTACAATGAGCAGTTCTTC.

This clonotype came up many times. V gene TRBV7-9 combines with J gene TRBJ1-5; 9 nucleotides agree with TRBD1. The junction had 2 bases not matched to a gene; V was cut back by 1 base and J by 4 bases. The CDR3 is 15 residues long. CDR1 SEHNR and CDR2 FQNEAQ come from the germline V gene (reference sequence). CDR3 residues: CASSLGGQGNQPQHF. In nucleotides, the CDR3 is TGTGCCAGCAGCTTAGGGGGACAGGGAAATCAGCCCCAGCATTTT.

This clonotype was recorded many times. The J gene is TRBJ1-2, the V gene TRBV25-1; D gene uncertain. Germline V gives CDR1 MGHDK, CDR2 SYGVNS. There are 13 residues in the CDR3. V was shortened by 5 bases and J by 10 bases, with 17 bases between the two germline ends. The CDR3 is CASSFRGFPLYTF. The CDR3 coding sequence is TGTGCCAGCAGTTTTAGAGGTTTCCCTCTCTACACCTTC.

The table lists this clonotype with many counts. The V and J genes are TRBV5-1 and TRBJ2-5; 7 bases are a match to TRBD1. This CDR3 contains 14 residues. V trimming: 0 bases; J trimming: 5 bases; junction bases outside the gene matches: 4. The germline CDR1 and CDR2 sequences are SGHRS and YFSETQ. The CDR3 sequence: CASSLGQGLETQYF. The DNA for the CDR3 is TGCGCCAGCAGCTTGGGACAGGGTTTGGAGACCCAGTACTTC.

The chain carries TRBV29-1 and TRBJ2-3; possible D gene TRBD1, 6 bases. CDR3 length equals 12 residues. V was shortened by 2 bases and J by 4 bases, with 7 bases between the two germline ends. Germline CDR1 reads SQVTM; CDR2 reads ANQGSEA. CDR3 sequence reads: CSVEQGSDTQYF. Here the CDR3 DNA reads TGCAGCGTTGAACAGGGGTCAGATACGCAGTATTTT.

Remarks on this clonotype: A single base separates this from a much larger clone, so it may be a read error. The CDR3 protein is CASSQDTGGKTIYF. DNA for the CDR3: TGTGCCAGCAGCCAAGATACGGGAGGAAAAACCATATATTTT. This chain uses TRBV3-1 with TRBJ1-3; D is ambiguous. In germline, CDR1 is LGHDT, CDR2 YNNKEL (reference sequence). There are 14 residues in the CDR3.

At least ten counts were recorded for this clonotype. The chain carries TRBV24-1 and TRBJ2-3; 12 nucleotides align to TRBD1. CDR1 is KGHDR and CDR2 is SFDVKD in the germline V gene. V gave up 3 bases and J gave up 7 bases; unmatched junction bases: 4. The CDR3 contains 15 residues. CDR3 bases: TGTGCCACCAGTGATCCGGGACAGGGGGCAAATACGCAGTATTTT. Amino acids: CATSDPGQGANTQYF.

This clonotype was detected many times. This chain uses TRBV5-1 with TRBJ2-5; possibly TRBD1 for D (5 bases). The CDR3 has 13 amino acids. Looked up from germline, CDR1 is SGHRS and CDR2 is YFSETQ. V gave up 2 bases and J gave up 4 bases, with 9 bases separating them. The CDR3 loop is CASSFGARETQYF. In DNA, the CDR3 is TGCGCCAGCAGCTTTGGGGCGCGAGAGACCCAGTACTTC.

This clonotype came up many times. Germline is not matched at one junction end, which may reflect a read error. This chain joins TRBV27 and TRBJ1-6; D not certain. Per the germline V gene, CDR1 is MNHEY and CDR2 is SMNVEV (reference sequence). The CDR3 consists of 15 residues. The CDR3 bases are TGTGCCAGCAGTTTATCTCTCAAATTTCCCGCTCATCTCAACTTT. Its protein product is CASSLSLKFPAHLNF.